The present TCR beta chain was sequenced within a study of T cells after yellow fever vaccination. Points from the study as a whole: The presence of abundant clonotypes contaminating from the bulk population was possible in FACS-sorted repertoires. A limited proportion of clonotypes was detected within both the CD4 and CD8 compartments. Booster samples showed a return of most primary-vaccination clones (about 97% CD4, roughly 85% CD8).

5'RACE template switching generated TCR cDNA, adding a universal primer site and UMIs. Using its own MiXCR run on the 5' RACE reads, TCRdb lists one record per CDR3 protein. This sample yields 550,000 to 750,000 distinct CDR3 sequences, of which around an eighth are seen a single time; over 12% belongs to the top ten. This clonotype was seen more than once but under ten times. Its specificity is not known. The material was PBMCs, obtained on the day of the yellow fever booster vaccination. The TCR sequence derives from a man aged 25-45 years who received the YFV17D yellow fever vaccine.

The CDR3 loop is CASSLRGAVYNEQFF. Here the CDR3 DNA reads TGTGCCAGCAGCTTAAGGGGGGCAGTATACAATGAGCAGTTCTTC. The chain joins TRBV7-3 to TRBJ2-1; either TRBD1 or TRBD2 may supply D (6 bases each). In germline, CDR1 is SGHTA, CDR2 FQGTGA. The ends were cut back, 1 base at V and 4 bases at J, with 11 bases in the middle. The CDR3 has 15 residues. The full variable domain, in which reference TRBV7-3 and TRBJ2-1 provide the parts outside the CDR3, is GAGVSQTPSNKVTEKGKYVELRCDPISGHTALYWYRQSLGQGPEFLIYFQGTGAADDSGLPNDRFFAVRPEGSVSTLKIQRTERGDSAVYLCASSLRGAVYNEQFFGPGTRLTVL.